Following are 27 T cell receptor beta chains from one sample sequenced in a study of blood T cell repertoires in COVID-19. TCRdb keeps only in-frame clones here, not all; method: immunoSEQ multiplex PCR. Here the sample spans 120,000 or so clones, roughly 90% being singletons. What was sequenced was peripheral blood. The receptors shown here come from a man aged 60 to 75 with COVID-19, enrolled during active disease.

Here the CDR3 reads CASSYMREIGTDTQYF. CDR3 sequence (DNA): TGTGCCAGCAGTTACATGAGGGAGATCGGCACAGATACGCAGTATTTT. The rearrangement joins TRBV6-5 to TRBJ2-3; possible D gene TRBD2, 5 bases. The CDR3 is made up of 16 amino acids. Germline lookup yields CDR1 MNHEY and CDR2 SVGAGI. Trimming pared 2 bases from V and 1 base from J, leaving 13 bases between.

The rearrangement uses TRBV7-2 and TRBJ2-7; D not certain. The CDR3 sequence is 11 residues long. Germline V gene lookup returns CDR1 SGHTA and CDR2 FQGNSA. Deletions cut 5 bases from V and 4 bases from J, with 6 bases between. The CDR3 DNA follows: TGTGCCAGCAGCCTCCTTTACGAGCAGTACTTC. It translates to CASSLLYEQYF. The full variable domain, completed using reference TRBV7-2 and TRBJ2-7, is GAGVSQSPSNKVTEKGKDVELRCDPISGHTALYWYRQSLGQGLEFLIYFQGNSAPDKSGLPSDRFSAERTGGSVSTLTIQRTQQEDSAVYLCASSLLYEQYFGPGTRLTVT.

The chain has TRBV6-1 and TRBJ2-7; no clear D gene. The ends were cut back, 2 bases at V and 4 bases at J, with 9 bases in the middle. Per the germline V gene, CDR1 is MNHNS and CDR2 is SASEGT. The CDR3 consists of 13 residues. CDR3 bases: TGTGCCAGCAGTGAACTTCGCACTTACGAGCAGTACTTC. It specifies CASSELRTYEQYF.

The CDR3 sequence: CASRPTNSYNSPLHF. The DNA of the CDR3 is TGTGCCAGCAGGCCGACAAACTCCTATAATTCACCCCTCCACTTT. The chain couples TRBV27 to TRBJ1-6; D not certain. This CDR3 contains 15 residues. V shed 6 bases and J shed 0 bases, with 9 bases lying between them. CDR1 is MNHEY and CDR2 is SMNVEV in the germline V gene (reference sequence).

The genes are TRBV2 and TRBJ2-1; D might be TRBD2 (5 bases). Germline V gene data show CDR1 as SNHLY and CDR2 as FYNNEI. The CDR3 is 17 amino acids. Trimming shortened V by 4 bases and J by 2 bases, and 18 bases separated the two germline ends. CDR3 residues: CASSGGVRARTYNEQFF. The CDR3 nucleotides are TGTGCCAGCAGTGGAGGCGTGAGGGCCCGGACCTACAATGAGCAGTTCTTC.

The chain combines TRBV18 with TRBJ1-2; weak D call: TRBD1 (6 bases). CDR1 is KGHSH, CDR2 LQKENI, per germline. This CDR3 region has 13 residues. Trimming left V 0 bases short and J 7 bases short, with 9 bases between. The CDR3 reads CASSPPGGSGYTF. Here the CDR3 DNA reads TGTGCCAGCTCACCACCAGGGGGTAGTGGCTACACCTTC.

The rearrangement uses TRBV9 and TRBJ1-2, with TRBD1 matching 7 bases. Germline values: CDR1 SGDLS, CDR2 YYNGEE. Trimming at V came to 3 bases and at J to 0 bases, leaving 2 bases not matched to a gene. This CDR3 has 14 amino acids. For the CDR3, the DNA is TGTGCCAGCAGCGCTACAGGGGCTAACTATGGCTACACCTTC. This translates into CASSATGANYGYTF.

This chain links TRBV7-6 with TRBJ2-1; 10 positions agree with TRBD2. The V segment lost 1 base and the J segment 9 bases; nucleotides outside the gene matches: 6. Germline CDR1 and CDR2: SGHVS and FNYEAQ. This CDR3 comprises 15 residues. CDR3 DNA sequence: TGTGCCAGCAGCTTAGGAAGCGGGAGGGCTCCTGAGCAGTTCTTC. As protein: CASSLGSGRAPEQFF.

The chain uses TRBV24-1 and TRBJ2-1, with 8 bases fitting TRBD1. CDR1 is KGHDR, CDR2 SFDVKD, per germline. The CDR3 totals 14 residues. Unmatched junction bases numbered 5, after V lost 2 bases and J lost 9 bases. The CDR3 loop is CATSDWKQGGEQFF. For the CDR3, the DNA is TGTGCCACCAGTGATTGGAAACAGGGGGGTGAGCAGTTCTTC.

V is TRBV9 and J is TRBJ2-5; 8 bases align to TRBD1. The V gene end was trimmed by 0 bases and the J gene end by 5 bases; junction bases not matched to a gene: 3. CDR1 SGDLS and CDR2 YYNGEE come from the germline V gene. CDR3 length: 14 residues. Written as DNA, the CDR3 is TGTGCCAGCAGCGTAGCCTACAGGGGGGAGACCCAGTACTTC. Residues: CASSVAYRGETQYF.

J is TRBJ1-1 and V is TRBV6-5, with D possibly matching TRBD1 (5 bases). The CDR3 covers 14 residues. Trimming pared 6 bases from V and 5 bases from J, leaving 16 bases between. CDR1 is MNHEY, CDR2 SVGAGI, per germline. CDR3 loop: CASSSRVGRTEAFF. CDR3 sequence (DNA): TGTGCCAGCAGCTCCAGGGTGGGGAGGACTGAAGCTTTCTTT.

V and J are TRBV6-5 and TRBJ2-7, with TRBD1 as a possible D gene (7 bases). V was cut by 5 bases and J by 5 bases, with 16 bases left in between. The V gene's germline CDR1 is MNHEY and CDR2 SVGAGI. CDR3 length: 14 amino acids. The CDR3 sequence: CASSRGTARDEQYF. The CDR3 coding sequence is TGTGCCAGCAGTCGGGGGACAGCTCGGGACGAGCAGTACTTC.

V gene TRBV30 combines with J gene TRBJ2-7; TRBD2 matches 8 bases. V shed 7 bases and J 5 bases; nucleotides not matched to a gene: 10. This CDR3 has 13 amino acids. CDR1 and CDR2 from the germline V gene are GTSNPN and SVGIG (reference sequence). CDR3 region: CASVRGARNEQYF. In DNA form, the CDR3 reads TGTGCCTCAGTGCGGGGGGCGAGGAACGAGCAGTACTTC.

The V call is TRBV10-3, the J call TRBJ2-7; D is unresolved. The ends were cut back, 4 bases at V and 5 bases at J, with 6 bases in the middle. Germline V gene lookup returns CDR1 ENHRY and CDR2 SYGVKD. This CDR3 comprises 11 residues. CDR3 nucleotides: TGTGCCATCAGTGGTTCCAACGAGCAGTACTTC. Amino acid sequence: CAISGSNEQYF.

The chain links TRBV19 to TRBJ2-6; D is possibly TRBD1 (6 bases). Germline V lookup: CDR1 LNHDA, CDR2 SQIVND (reference sequence). This CDR3 is 16 amino acids long. V dropped 7 bases and J dropped 0 bases, with 13 bases sitting between them. Here the CDR3 reads CASTPRTDSGANVLTF. CDR3 in DNA: TGTGCCAGTACCCCCCGGACAGACTCTGGGGCCAACGTCCTGACTTTC.

The rearrangement joins TRBV27 to TRBJ1-4; perhaps TRBD1 as D (5 bases). Trimming removed 6 bases at V and 0 bases at J, with 17 bases between. Germline V CDR1 and CDR2: MNHEY, SMNVEV (reference sequence). The CDR3 has 17 amino acids. The CDR3 DNA reads as TGTGCCAGCAGATTACGCCCGACAGCCCCAACTAATGAAAAACTGTTTTTT. It encodes CASRLRPTAPTNEKLFF.

This sequence joins TRBV30 and TRBJ1-1, with TRBD1 as a possible D gene (5 bases). V was shortened by 4 bases and J by 5 bases, with 14 bases between the two germline ends. This CDR3 is built from 13 residues. The germline V gene encodes CDR1 GTSNPN and CDR2 SVGIG (reference sequence). The chain's CDR3 is CAWNDQGRTEAFF. The CDR3 DNA sequence: TGTGCCTGGAACGACCAGGGCCGGACTGAAGCTTTCTTT.

V is TRBV11-2 and J is TRBJ1-4; D is possibly TRBD1 (6 bases). Looked up from germline, CDR1 is SGHAT and CDR2 is FQNNGV. The CDR3 is 15 amino acids. The V and J ends lost 0 bases and 6 bases respectively, with 11 bases between them. CDR3 DNA: TGTGCCAGCAGCTTAGACAGGGGTTTCGATGAAAAACTGTTTTTT. Translation gives CASSLDRGFDEKLFF.

The V gene is TRBV19, the J gene TRBJ2-7; TRBD2 might be the D (6 bases). This CDR3 contains 15 residues. Deletions cut 4 bases from V and 4 bases from J, with 17 bases between. Germline V lookup: CDR1 LNHDA, CDR2 SQIVND (reference sequence). Here the CDR3 reads CASSTPGGGVYEQYF. DNA for the CDR3: TGTGCCAGTAGTACCCCCGGCGGAGGGGTTTACGAGCAGTACTTC.

This chain connects TRBV19 to TRBJ1-2, with a possible D match to TRBD1 (6 bases). V lost 3 bases, J lost 4 bases, and 15 bases lay in between. Germline V gene lookup returns CDR1 LNHDA and CDR2 SQIVND (reference sequence). The CDR3 has 15 residues. The CDR3, as DNA: TGTGCCAGTAGTATGGGGACGGGGGGCCCCTATGGCTACACCTTC. It translates to CASSMGTGGPYGYTF.

The gene calls are TRBV3-1 (or the pseudogene TRBV3-2) and TRBJ1-4, with TRBD1 as a possible D gene (5 bases). The CDR3 extends over 13 amino acids. V lost 0 bases and J 7 bases, leaving 6 bases between the germline ends. Germline CDR1 LGHDT, CDR2 YNNKEL (reference sequence). The DNA of the CDR3 is TGTGCCAGCAGCCAAGATCAGGGTGAAAAACTGTTTTTT. Protein product: CASSQDQGEKLFF.

This chain links TRBV10-2 with TRBJ2-1; the D gene is possibly TRBD1 (5 bases). V shed 11 bases and J shed 7 bases, with 18 bases lying between them. This CDR3 comprises 13 residues. The germline V gene has CDR1 WSHSY and CDR2 SAAADI. The CDR3 reads CAGKTQDTNEQFF. In DNA, the CDR3 is TGCGCCGGAAAAACACAGGATACTAATGAGCAGTTCTTC.

This sequence joins TRBV10-2 and TRBJ1-1; D call uncertain. V lost 10 bases to trimming and J lost 3 bases, with 15 bases between them. Germline V gene lookup returns CDR1 WSHSY and CDR2 SAAADI. CDR3 length: 13 residues. The CDR3 reads CATRTGGDTEAFF. CDR3 nucleotide sequence: TGCGCCACACGGACGGGCGGGGACACTGAAGCTTTCTTT.

The chain has TRBV12-3 or TRBV12-4 and TRBJ1-4; TRBD1 might be the D (5 bases). The CDR3 loop spans 12 amino acids. Trimming stripped 4 bases from V and 10 bases from J, with 10 bases between. The CDR3: CASSSVGAKLFF. In DNA, the CDR3 is TGTGCCAGCAGTTCGGTTGGGGCAAAACTGTTTTTT.

This rearrangement joins TRBV7-2 to TRBJ1-2; D gene uncertain. V lost 0 bases, J lost 1 base, and 6 bases lay in between. This CDR3 is 14 amino acids long. Germline CDR1 SGHTA, CDR2 FQGNSA. The CDR3 coding sequence is TGTGCCAGCAGCTTAGCATCTGTTAACTATGGCTACACCTTC. It translates to CASSLASVNYGYTF.

The rearrangement joins TRBV18 to TRBJ2-3; D possibly corresponds to TRBD1 (6 bases). The germline CDR1 and CDR2 sequences are KGHSH and LQKENI. Between the trimmed V and J ends, which lost 2 bases and 2 bases, there was a span of 11 bases. The CDR3 sequence is 15 residues long. The chain's CDR3 is CASSPTGPATDTQYF. As DNA, the CDR3 is TGTGCCAGCTCACCAACAGGGCCGGCCACAGATACGCAGTATTTT. Together with reference TRBV18 and TRBJ2-3, the CDR3 gives the full variable domain: NAGVMQNPRHLVRRRGQEARLRCSPMKGHSHVYWYRQLPEEGLKFMVYLQKENIIDESGMPKERFSAEFPKEGPSILRIQQVVRGDSAAYFCASSPTGPATDTQYFGPGTRLTVL.

This clone was picked up one time. This chain links TRBV27 with TRBJ2-3, with D possibly matching TRBD1 (6 bases). CDR1 and CDR2 (germline): MNHEY, SMNVEV (reference sequence). Trimming shortened V by 3 bases and J by 2 bases, and 12 bases separated the two germline ends. The CDR3 spans 15 residues. CDR3 in DNA: TGTGCCAGCAGTTTCCCTGGGGGCTCCACAGATACGCAGTATTTT. It specifies CASSFPGGSTDTQYF.